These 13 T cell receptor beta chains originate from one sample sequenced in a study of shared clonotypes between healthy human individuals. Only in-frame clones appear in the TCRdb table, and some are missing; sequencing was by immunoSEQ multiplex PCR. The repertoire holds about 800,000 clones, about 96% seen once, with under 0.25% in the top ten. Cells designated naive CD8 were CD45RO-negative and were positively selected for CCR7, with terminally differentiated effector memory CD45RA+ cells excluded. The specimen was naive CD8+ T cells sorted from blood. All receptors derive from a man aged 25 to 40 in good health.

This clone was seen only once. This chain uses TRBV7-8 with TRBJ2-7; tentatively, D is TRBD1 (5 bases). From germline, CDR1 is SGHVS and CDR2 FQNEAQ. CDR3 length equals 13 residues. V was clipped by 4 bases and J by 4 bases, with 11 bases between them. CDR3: CASSYRTHYEQYF. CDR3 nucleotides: TGTGCCAGCAGCTATAGGACACATTACGAGCAGTACTTC.

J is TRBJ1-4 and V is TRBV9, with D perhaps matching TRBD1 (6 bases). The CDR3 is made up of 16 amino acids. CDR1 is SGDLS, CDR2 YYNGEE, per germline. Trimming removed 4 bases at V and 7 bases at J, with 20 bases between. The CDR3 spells CASSPLGGQGIEKLFF. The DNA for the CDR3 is TGTGCCAGCAGCCCCCTAGGGGGACAAGGGATTGAAAAACTGTTTTTT.

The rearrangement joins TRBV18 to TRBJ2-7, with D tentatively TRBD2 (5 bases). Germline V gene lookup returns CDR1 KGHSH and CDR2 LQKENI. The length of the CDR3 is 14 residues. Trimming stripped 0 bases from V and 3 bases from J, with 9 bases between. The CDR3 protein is CASSPPGLNYEQYF. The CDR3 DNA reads TGTGCCAGCTCACCACCAGGACTCAACTACGAGCAGTACTTC. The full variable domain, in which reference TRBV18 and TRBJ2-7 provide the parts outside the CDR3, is NAGVMQNPRHLVRRRGQEARLRCSPMKGHSHVYWYRQLPEEGLKFMVYLQKENIIDESGMPKERFSAEFPKEGPSILRIQQVVRGDSAAYFCASSPPGLNYEQYFGPGTRLTVT.

In nucleotides, the CDR3 is TGCGCCAGCAGCTCTAAAGGGACGGGAACTGGAAACACCATATATTTT. Translation gives CASSSKGTGTGNTIYF. The chain recombines TRBV5-1 with TRBJ1-3, with D possibly matching TRBD1 (5 bases). The CDR3 runs to 16 residues. V dropped 3 bases and J dropped 2 bases, with 15 bases sitting between them. Germline lookup yields CDR1 SGHRS and CDR2 YFSETQ. Looking up the rest from reference TRBV5-1 and TRBJ1-3 gives the full variable domain: KAGVTQTPRYLIKTRGQQVTLSCSPISGHRSVSWYQQTPGQGLQFLFEYFSETQRNKGNFPGRFSGRQFSNSRSEMNVSTLELGDSALYLCASSSKGTGTGNTIYFGEGSWLTVV.

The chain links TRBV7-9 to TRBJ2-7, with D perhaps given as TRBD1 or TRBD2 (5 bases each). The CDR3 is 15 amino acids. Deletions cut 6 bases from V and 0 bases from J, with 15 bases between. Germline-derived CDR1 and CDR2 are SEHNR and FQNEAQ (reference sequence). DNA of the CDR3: TGTGCCAGCAGGGGGGACCGCTCAAGCTCCTACGAGCAGTACTTC. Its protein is CASRGDRSSSYEQYF.

CDR3 sequence: CASSRRSPAGLDTYEQYF. CDR3 DNA sequence: TGTGCCAGCAGCCGAAGGAGCCCCGCGGGATTGGACACGTACGAGCAGTACTTC. The genes are TRBV5-6 and TRBJ2-7; the D gene is possibly TRBD2 (6 bases). Germline values: CDR1 SGHDT, CDR2 YYEEEE. The CDR3 is made up of 18 amino acids. V lost 4 bases and J lost 4, with 27 bases in between.

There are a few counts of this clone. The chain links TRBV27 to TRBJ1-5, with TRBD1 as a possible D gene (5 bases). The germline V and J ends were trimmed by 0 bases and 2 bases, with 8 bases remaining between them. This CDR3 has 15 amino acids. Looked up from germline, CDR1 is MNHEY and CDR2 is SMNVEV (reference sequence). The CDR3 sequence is CASSLSGVGNQPQHF. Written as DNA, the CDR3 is TGTGCCAGCAGTTTATCAGGGGTTGGCAATCAGCCCCAGCATTTT.

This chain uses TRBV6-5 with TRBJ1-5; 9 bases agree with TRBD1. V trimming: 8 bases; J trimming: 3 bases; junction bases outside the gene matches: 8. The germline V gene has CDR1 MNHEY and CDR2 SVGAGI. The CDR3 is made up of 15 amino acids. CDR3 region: CASGVGQGINQPQHF. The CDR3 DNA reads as TGTGCCAGCGGGGTAGGACAGGGGATCAATCAGCCCCAGCATTTT.

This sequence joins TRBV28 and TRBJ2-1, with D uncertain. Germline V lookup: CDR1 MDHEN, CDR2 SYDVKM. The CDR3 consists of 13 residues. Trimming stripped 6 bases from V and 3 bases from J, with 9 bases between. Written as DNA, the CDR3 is TGTGCCAGCAGCCCCCCCGGCTACAATGAGCAGTTCTTC. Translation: CASSPPGYNEQFF.

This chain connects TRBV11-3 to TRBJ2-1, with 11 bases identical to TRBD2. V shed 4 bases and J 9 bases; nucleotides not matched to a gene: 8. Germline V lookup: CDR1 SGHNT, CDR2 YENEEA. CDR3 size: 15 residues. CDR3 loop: CASSSRTSGSGEQFF. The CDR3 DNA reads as TGTGCCAGCAGCTCAAGAACTAGCGGGAGCGGTGAGCAGTTCTTC.

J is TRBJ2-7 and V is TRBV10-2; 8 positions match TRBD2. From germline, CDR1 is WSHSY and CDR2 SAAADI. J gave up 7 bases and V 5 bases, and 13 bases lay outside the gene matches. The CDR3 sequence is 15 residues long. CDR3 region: CASSSFGRALWEQYF. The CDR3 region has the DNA TGCGCCAGCAGTTCGTTCGGGAGGGCCCTATGGGAGCAGTACTTC.

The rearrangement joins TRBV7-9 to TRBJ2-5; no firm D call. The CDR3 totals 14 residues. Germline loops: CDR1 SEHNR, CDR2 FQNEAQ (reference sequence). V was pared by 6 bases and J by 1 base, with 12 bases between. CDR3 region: CASSSGGPQETQYF. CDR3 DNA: TGTGCCAGCAGTTCGGGCGGCCCCCAAGAGACCCAGTACTTC.

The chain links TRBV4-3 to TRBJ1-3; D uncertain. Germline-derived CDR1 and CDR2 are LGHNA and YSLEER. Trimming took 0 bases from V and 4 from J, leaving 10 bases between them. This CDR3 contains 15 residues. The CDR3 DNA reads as TGCGCCAGCAGCCAAGAGGCAGCGTCGGGAAACACCATATATTTT. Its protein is CASSQEAASGNTIYF.